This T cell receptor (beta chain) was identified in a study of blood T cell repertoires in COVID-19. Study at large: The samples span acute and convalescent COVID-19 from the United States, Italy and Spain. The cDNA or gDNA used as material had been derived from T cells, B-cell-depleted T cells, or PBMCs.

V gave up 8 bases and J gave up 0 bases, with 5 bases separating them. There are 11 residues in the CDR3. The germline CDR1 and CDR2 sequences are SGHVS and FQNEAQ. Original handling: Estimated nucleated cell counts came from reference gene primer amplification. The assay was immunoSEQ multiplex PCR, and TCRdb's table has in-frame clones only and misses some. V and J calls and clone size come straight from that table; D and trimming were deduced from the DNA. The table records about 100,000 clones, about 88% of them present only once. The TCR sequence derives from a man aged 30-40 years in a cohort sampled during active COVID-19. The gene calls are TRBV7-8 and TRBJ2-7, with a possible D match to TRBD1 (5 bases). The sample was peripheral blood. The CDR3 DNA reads TGTGCCAGCGGGGCCTCCTACGAGCAGTACTTC. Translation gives CASGASYEQYF.